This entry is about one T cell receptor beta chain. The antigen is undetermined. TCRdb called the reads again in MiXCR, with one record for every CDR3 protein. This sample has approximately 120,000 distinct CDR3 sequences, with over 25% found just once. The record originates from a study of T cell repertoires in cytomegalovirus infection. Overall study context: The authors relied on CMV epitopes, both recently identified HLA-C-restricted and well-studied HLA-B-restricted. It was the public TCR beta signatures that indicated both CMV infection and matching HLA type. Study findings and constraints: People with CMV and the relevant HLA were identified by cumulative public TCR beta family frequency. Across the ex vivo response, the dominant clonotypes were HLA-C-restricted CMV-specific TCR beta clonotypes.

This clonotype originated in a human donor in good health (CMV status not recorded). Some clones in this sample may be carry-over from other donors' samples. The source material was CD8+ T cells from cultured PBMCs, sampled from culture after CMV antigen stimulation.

CDR3 in DNA: TGTGCCATCAGTGCAGGGGGCTTGGAGTACTTC. It translates to CAISAGGLEYF. The V and J genes are TRBV10-3 and TRBJ2-4, with 8 bases aligning to TRBD1. In germline, CDR1 is ENHRY, CDR2 SYGVKD. Unmatched junction bases numbered 4, after V lost 4 bases and J lost 14 bases. This CDR3 spans 11 amino acids.